Sequencing of this T cell receptor (beta chain) was carried out in a study of early T cells in non-severe SARS-CoV-2 infection. Unique molecular identifiers were attached to individual cDNA molecules. One entry per CDR3 protein, called by TCRdb with MiXCR from the 5' RACE reads. The sample records tens of thousands of distinct CDR3 sequences, approximately 10% being singletons. The germline CDR1 and CDR2 sequences are LNHDA and SQIVND (reference sequence). CDR3 size: 14 residues. The V and J ends lost 1 base and 7 bases respectively, with 11 bases between them. This clonotype was seen only a few times.

This receptor was identified in an adult who was a healthcare worker with PCR-confirmed SARS-CoV-2 infection or an uninfected control (not recorded which). The V call is TRBV19, the J call TRBJ2-1; tentatively, D is TRBD2 (6 bases). The source material was whole blood. This CDR3 reads CASSIALAMNEQFF. Written as DNA, the CDR3 is TGTGCCAGTAGTATAGCCCTAGCGATGAATGAGCAGTTCTTC.